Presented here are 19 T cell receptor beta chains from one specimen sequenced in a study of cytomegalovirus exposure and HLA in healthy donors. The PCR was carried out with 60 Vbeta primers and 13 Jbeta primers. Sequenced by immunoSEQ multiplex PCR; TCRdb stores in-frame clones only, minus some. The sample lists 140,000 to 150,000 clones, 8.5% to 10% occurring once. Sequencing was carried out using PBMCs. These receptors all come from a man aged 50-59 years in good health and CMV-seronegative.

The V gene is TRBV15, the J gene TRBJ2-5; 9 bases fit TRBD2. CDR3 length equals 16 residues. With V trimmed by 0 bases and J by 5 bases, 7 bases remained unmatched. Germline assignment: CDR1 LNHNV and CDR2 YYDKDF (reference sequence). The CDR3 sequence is CATSRDDSGSGETQYF. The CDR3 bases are TGTGCCACCAGCAGAGATGATAGCGGGAGCGGGGAGACCCAGTACTTC.

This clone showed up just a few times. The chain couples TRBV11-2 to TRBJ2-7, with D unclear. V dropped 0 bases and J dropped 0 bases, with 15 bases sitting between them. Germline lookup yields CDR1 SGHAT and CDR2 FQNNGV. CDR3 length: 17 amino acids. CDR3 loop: CASSLENPQRSSYEQYF. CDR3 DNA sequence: TGTGCCAGCAGCTTAGAGAATCCGCAGCGCAGCTCCTACGAGCAGTACTTC.

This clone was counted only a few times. The DNA for the CDR3 is TGTGCCAGCACCGACCCCGGGACAGGGGGTACAGATACGCAGTATTTT. It translates to CASTDPGTGGTDTQYF. This chain links TRBV5-8 with TRBJ2-3, with 11 nucleotides matching TRBD1. Unmatched junction bases numbered 9, after V lost 6 bases and J lost 3 bases. The CDR3 spans 16 residues. The germline gives CDR1 SGHTS, CDR2 YDEGEE.

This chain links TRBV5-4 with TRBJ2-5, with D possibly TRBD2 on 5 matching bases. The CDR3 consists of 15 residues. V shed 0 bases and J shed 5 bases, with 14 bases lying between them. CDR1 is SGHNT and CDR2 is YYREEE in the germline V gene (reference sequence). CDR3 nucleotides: TGTGCCAGCAGCTTGGCGCTAGCCGCGCGGGAGACCCAGTACTTC. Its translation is CASSLALAARETQYF.

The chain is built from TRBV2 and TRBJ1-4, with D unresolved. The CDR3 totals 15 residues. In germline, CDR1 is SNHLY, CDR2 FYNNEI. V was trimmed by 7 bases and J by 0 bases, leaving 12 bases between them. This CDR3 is CASTTPSATNEKLFF. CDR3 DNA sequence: TGTGCCAGCACCACCCCCAGTGCAACTAATGAAAAACTGTTTTTT.

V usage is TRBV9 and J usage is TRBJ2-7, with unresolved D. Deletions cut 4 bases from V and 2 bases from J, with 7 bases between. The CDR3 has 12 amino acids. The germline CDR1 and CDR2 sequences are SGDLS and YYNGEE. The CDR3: CASSPRAYEQYF. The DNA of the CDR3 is TGTGCCAGCAGCCCCCGGGCCTACGAGCAGTACTTC.

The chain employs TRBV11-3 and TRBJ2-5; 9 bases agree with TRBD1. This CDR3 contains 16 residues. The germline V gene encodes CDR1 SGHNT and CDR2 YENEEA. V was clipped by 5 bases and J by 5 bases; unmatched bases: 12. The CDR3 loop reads CASSKNGQGRSETQYF. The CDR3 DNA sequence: TGTGCCAGCAGCAAAAACGGACAGGGGAGGTCGGAGACCCAGTACTTC.

This CDR3 is CASSWGTGLAEAFF. The CDR3 DNA reads as TGCGCCAGCAGTTGGGGGACAGGGTTGGCTGAAGCTTTCTTT. The chain uses TRBV10-1 and TRBJ1-1, with 9 bases fitting TRBD1. From germline, CDR1 is WNHNN and CDR2 SYGVQD (reference sequence). V trimming: 5 bases; J trimming: 6 bases; junction bases outside the gene matches: 7. The CDR3 length is 14 residues.

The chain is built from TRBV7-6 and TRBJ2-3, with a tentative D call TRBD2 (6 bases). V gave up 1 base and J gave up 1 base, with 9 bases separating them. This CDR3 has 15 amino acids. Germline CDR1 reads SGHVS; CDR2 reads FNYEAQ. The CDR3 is CASSLGGVRTDTQYF. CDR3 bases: TGTGCCAGCAGCTTAGGCGGGGTTCGCACAGATACGCAGTATTTT.

This CDR3 is CASSLDPGSGGARNIQYF. CDR3 in DNA: TGTGCCAGCAGCTTAGATCCTGGTAGCGGGGGGGCAAGAAACATTCAGTACTTC. This chain connects TRBV11-2 to TRBJ2-4; 11 nucleotides align to TRBD2. There are 18 residues in the CDR3. Trimming at V came to 0 bases and at J to 6 bases, leaving 10 bases not matched to a gene. Germline loops: CDR1 SGHAT, CDR2 FQNNGV.

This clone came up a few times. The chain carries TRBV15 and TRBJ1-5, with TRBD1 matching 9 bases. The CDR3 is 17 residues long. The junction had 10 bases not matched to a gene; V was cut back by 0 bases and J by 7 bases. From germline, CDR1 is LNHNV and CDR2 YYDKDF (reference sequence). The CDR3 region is CATSRDRRTGVNQPQHF. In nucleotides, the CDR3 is TGTGCCACCAGCAGAGATCGTAGGACAGGGGTAAACCAGCCCCAGCATTTT. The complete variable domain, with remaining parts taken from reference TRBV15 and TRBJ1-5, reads DAMVIQNPRYQVTQFGKPVTLSCSQTLNHNVMYWYQQKSSQAPKLLFHYYDKDFNNEADTPDNFQSRRPNTSFCFLDIRSPGLGDTAMYLCATSRDRRTGVNQPQHFGDGTRLSIL.

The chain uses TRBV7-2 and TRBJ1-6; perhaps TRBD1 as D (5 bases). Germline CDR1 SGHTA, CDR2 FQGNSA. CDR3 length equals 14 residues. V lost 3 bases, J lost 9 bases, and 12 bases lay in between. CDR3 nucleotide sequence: TGTGCCAGCAGCTTTAGGTCAGGGCCTTCACCCCTCCACTTT. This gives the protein CASSFRSGPSPLHF.

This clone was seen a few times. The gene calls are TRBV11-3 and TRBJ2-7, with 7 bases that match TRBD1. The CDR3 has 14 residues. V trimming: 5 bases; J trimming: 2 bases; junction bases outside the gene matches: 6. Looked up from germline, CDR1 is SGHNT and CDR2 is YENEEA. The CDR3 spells CASSVRDRPYEQYF. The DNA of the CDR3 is TGTGCCAGCAGCGTCCGGGACAGACCCTACGAGCAGTACTTC.

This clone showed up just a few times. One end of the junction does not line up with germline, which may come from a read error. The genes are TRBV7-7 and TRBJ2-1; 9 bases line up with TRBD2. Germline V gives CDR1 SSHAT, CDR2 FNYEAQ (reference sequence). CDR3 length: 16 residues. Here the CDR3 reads CASSLGASGGTNEQFF. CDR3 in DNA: TGTGCTAGCAGCTTAGGTGCGAGCGGGGGGACCAATGAGCAGTTCTTC. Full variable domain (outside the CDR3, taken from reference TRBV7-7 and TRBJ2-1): GAGVSQSPRYKVTKRGQDVTLRCDPISSHATLYWYQQALGQGPEFLTYFNYEAQPDKSGLPSDRFSAERPEGSISTLTIQRTEQRDSAMYRCASSLGASGGTNEQFFGPGTRLTVL.

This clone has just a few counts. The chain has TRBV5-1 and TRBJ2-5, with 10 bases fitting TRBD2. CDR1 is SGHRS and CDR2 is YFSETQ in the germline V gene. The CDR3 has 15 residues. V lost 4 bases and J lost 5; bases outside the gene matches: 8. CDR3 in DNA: TGCGCCAGCAGCGCAGTAGCGGGAGGAAGGGAGACCCAGTACTTC. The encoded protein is CASSAVAGGRETQYF.

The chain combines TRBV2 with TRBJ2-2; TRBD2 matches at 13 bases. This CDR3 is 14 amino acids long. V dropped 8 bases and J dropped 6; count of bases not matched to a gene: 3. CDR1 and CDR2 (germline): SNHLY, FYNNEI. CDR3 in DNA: TGTGCCAGCTCCGGGACTAGCGGGGCCGGGGAGCTGTTTTTT. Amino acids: CASSGTSGAGELFF.

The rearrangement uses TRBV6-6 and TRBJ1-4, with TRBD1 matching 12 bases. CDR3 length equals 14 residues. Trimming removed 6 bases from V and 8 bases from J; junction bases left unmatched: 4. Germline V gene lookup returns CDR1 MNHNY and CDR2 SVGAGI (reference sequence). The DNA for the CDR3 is TGTGCCAGCAGGGGACAGGGGGCCCGCGAAAAACTGTTTTTT. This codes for CASRGQGAREKLFF.

DNA for the CDR3: TGTGCCAGCAGTGAACGGTCCAGCGGGAGGTTGAAGCGCGCAGATACGCAGTATTTT. The encoded protein is CASSERSSGRLKRADTQYF. The chain is built from TRBV6-1 and TRBJ2-3, with 9 bases lining up with TRBD2. The ends lost 2 bases at V and 4 bases at J; junction bases unmatched: 16. Germline-derived CDR1 and CDR2 are MNHNS and SASEGT. The CDR3 has 19 amino acids.

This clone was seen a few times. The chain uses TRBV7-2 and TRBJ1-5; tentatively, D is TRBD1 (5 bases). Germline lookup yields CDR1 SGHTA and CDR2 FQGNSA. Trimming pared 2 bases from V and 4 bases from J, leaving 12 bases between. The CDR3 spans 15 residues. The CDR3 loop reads CASSLSWGENQPQHF. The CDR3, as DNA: TGTGCCAGCAGCTTATCTTGGGGGGAGAATCAGCCCCAGCATTTT.